This paragraph reports one TCR beta chain. The antigen is undetermined. This sample was included in a study of OX40 agonist ivuxolimab in advanced cancers. Across the study: Patients were dosed with the agonistic anti-OX40 (CD134) antibody ivuxolimab. Prior anti-PD-1, anti-PD-L1 or anti-CTLA-4 therapy did not bar entry, and about 40% had some. Study findings and constraints: The work left the antigen specificity of expanded peripheral T cells undetermined. Among T cells, CD8+ cells averaged more expanded clones than CD4+ cells.

The data were produced by immunoSEQ multiplex PCR, yet TCRdb's version contains in-frame clones alone and is incomplete. The top ten hold about 4% of the sample, which has 60,000 to 85,000 clones, around 89% seen once. The TCR sequence derives from an adult with an advanced solid tumor such as melanoma, head and neck, liver or kidney cancer. The sequencing here drew on CD4+ or CD8+ T cells sorted from blood, taken in a trial of the OX40 agonist ivuxolimab.

This chain's CDR3 is CATSREHTGELFF. Here the CDR3 DNA reads TGTGCCACCAGCAGAGAGCACACCGGGGAGCTGTTTTTT. V is TRBV15 and J is TRBJ2-2; D ambiguous. The V gene's germline CDR1 is LNHNV and CDR2 YYDKDF (reference sequence). The CDR3 consists of 13 residues. The V and J ends lost 0 bases and 3 bases respectively, with 2 bases between them.